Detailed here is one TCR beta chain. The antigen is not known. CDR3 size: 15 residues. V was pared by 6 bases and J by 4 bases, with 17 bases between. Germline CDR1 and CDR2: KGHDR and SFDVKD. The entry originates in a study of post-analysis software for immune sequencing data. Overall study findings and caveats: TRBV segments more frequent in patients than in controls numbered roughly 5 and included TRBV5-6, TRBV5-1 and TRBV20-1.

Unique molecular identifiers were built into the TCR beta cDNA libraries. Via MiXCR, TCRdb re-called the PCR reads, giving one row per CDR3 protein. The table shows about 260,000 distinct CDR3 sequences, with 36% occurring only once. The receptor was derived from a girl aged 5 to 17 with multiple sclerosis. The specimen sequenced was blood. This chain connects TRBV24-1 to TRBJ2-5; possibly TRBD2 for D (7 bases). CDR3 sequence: CATSPQGGGRETQYF. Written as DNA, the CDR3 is TGTGCCACCAGTCCCCAAGGGGGGGGTCGAGAGACCCAGTACTTC.